This entry lists 27 T cell receptor beta chains sequenced from one sample in a study of Ad26.COV2.S vaccination and SARS-CoV-2 variants. Generated by immunoSEQ multiplex PCR, the TCRdb table keeps only in-frame clones and is missing some. The table lists about 350,000 clones, 86% of them singletons. Noted treatment: 15 to 20 received Ad26.COV2.S at low or high dose, single or two shots; a few received placebo; per-sample allocation not given. Material that was analyzed had been drawn on day 63 after the first vaccine or placebo injection. This specimen was peripheral blood, taken in a trial of Ad26.COV2.S vaccine versus placebo. These receptors all come from a person between 18 and 59 years old who received the Ad26.COV2.S COVID-19 vaccine or a placebo.

This clone was observed once. The rearrangement uses TRBV6-2 or TRBV6-3 and TRBJ2-3; 9 nucleotides line up with TRBD1. J lost 4 bases, V lost 0 bases, and 5 bases had no gene match. The CDR3 is 16 amino acids. Germline assignment: CDR1 MNHEY and CDR2 SVGEGT. The DNA of the CDR3 is TGTGCCAGCAGTTACTCGGACAGGGGTTTCTCAGATACGCAGTATTTT. Residues: CASSYSDRGFSDTQYF.

J is TRBJ1-2 and V is TRBV11-1, with unresolved D. Trimming stripped 5 bases from V and 4 bases from J, with 14 bases between. This CDR3 is 14 amino acids long. From germline, CDR1 is SGHAT and CDR2 FQDESV (reference sequence). In DNA, the CDR3 is TGTGCCAGCAGCAAACCGGGGTCTCTCTATGGCTACACCTTC. Translated, it gives CASSKPGSLYGYTF.

V usage is TRBV10-2 and J usage is TRBJ2-7; D call uncertain. There are 11 residues in the CDR3. Germline CDR1 is WSHSY and CDR2 is SAAADI. V lost 5 bases, J lost 5 bases, and 7 bases lay in between. CDR3 coding DNA: TGCGCCAGCAGTAAGGGAAACGAGCAGTACTTC. Its protein is CASSKGNEQYF.

The chain employs TRBV18 and TRBJ2-4, with no clear D. The germline V gene has CDR1 KGHSH and CDR2 LQKENI. The CDR3 extends over 12 amino acids. The V and J ends lost 5 bases and 9 bases respectively, with 11 bases between them. CDR3 residues: CASSDAGAIQYF. The CDR3 DNA reads as TGTGCCAGCTCAGACGCAGGAGCCATTCAGTACTTC. Together with reference TRBV18 and TRBJ2-4, the CDR3 gives the full variable domain: NAGVMQNPRHLVRRRGQEARLRCSPMKGHSHVYWYRQLPEEGLKFMVYLQKENIIDESGMPKERFSAEFPKEGPSILRIQQVVRGDSAAYFCASSDAGAIQYFGAGTRLSVL.

The chain links TRBV19 to TRBJ2-7, with D possibly being TRBD2 (6 bases). CDR1 and CDR2 from the germline V gene are LNHDA and SQIVND (reference sequence). Trimming stripped 7 bases from V and 0 bases from J, with 13 bases between. This CDR3 is built from 14 residues. CDR3 in amino acids: CASNPSGVSYEQYF. The CDR3 DNA reads TGTGCCAGTAATCCGTCGGGGGTCTCCTACGAGCAGTACTTC.

The chain uses TRBV7-2 and TRBJ2-2; tentative D call: TRBD2 (6 bases). V was cut by 5 bases and J by 5 bases, with 15 bases left in between. CDR3 length: 15 residues. Looked up from germline, CDR1 is SGHTA and CDR2 is FQGNSA. The chain's CDR3 is CASSGGLAWTGELFF. In DNA, the CDR3 is TGTGCCAGCAGCGGGGGACTTGCGTGGACCGGGGAGCTGTTTTTT.

The chain uses TRBV30 and TRBJ2-7, with TRBD2 matching over 9 bases. Germline-derived CDR1 and CDR2 are GTSNPN and SVGIG (reference sequence). The V segment lost 2 bases and the J segment 7 bases; nucleotides outside the gene matches: 6. This CDR3 contains 13 residues. CDR3 protein: CAWSLGLAFEQYF. The CDR3 region has the DNA TGTGCCTGGAGTTTGGGACTAGCTTTTGAGCAGTACTTC.

V is TRBV7-2 and J is TRBJ2-7; TRBD2 matches at 14 bases. Germline V gives CDR1 SGHTA, CDR2 FQGNSA. J lost 4 bases, V lost 5 bases, and 7 bases had no gene match. CDR3 size: 16 residues. The CDR3 DNA follows: TGTGCCAGCAGCCCGGGACTAGCGGGAGTGCGGTACGAGCAGTACTTC. As protein: CASSPGLAGVRYEQYF.

The chain has TRBV19 and TRBJ2-7; weak D call: TRBD2 (6 bases). Per the germline V gene, CDR1 is LNHDA and CDR2 is SQIVND (reference sequence). Trimming left V 6 bases short and J 6 bases short, with 21 bases between. The CDR3 totals 15 residues. The CDR3 sequence: CASSPGEFKGGEQYF. CDR3 bases: TGTGCCAGTAGCCCGGGAGAATTTAAGGGCGGCGAGCAGTACTTC.

The gene calls are TRBV4-2 and TRBJ2-1, with 7 bases fitting TRBD1. Germline V gene sequence: CDR1 LGHNA, CDR2 YNFKEQ. Losses at the gene ends were 0 bases for V and 9 bases for J; bases not matched to a gene: 5. The CDR3 extends over 14 amino acids. The CDR3 sequence: CASSQDDRAGEQFF. CDR3 nucleotide sequence: TGTGCCAGCAGCCAAGATGACAGGGCGGGTGAGCAGTTCTTC.

The chain combines TRBV5-6 with TRBJ2-5; 8 positions match TRBD1. The CDR3 runs to 14 residues. CDR1 is SGHDT and CDR2 is YYEEEE in the germline V gene. V lost 4 bases, J lost 4 bases, and 6 bases stayed unmatched. The CDR3 bases are TGTGCCAGCAGCCTTAGACAGGGGAGAGAGACCCAGTACTTC. Translated: CASSLRQGRETQYF. Complete variable domain (other parts from reference TRBV5-6 and TRBJ2-5): DAGVTQSPTHLIKTRGQQVTLRCSPKSGHDTVSWYQQALGQGPQFIFQYYEEEERQRGNFPDRFSGHQFPNYSSELNVNALLLGDSALYLCASSLRQGRETQYFGPGTRLLVL.

This chain links TRBV3-1 (or the pseudogene TRBV3-2) with TRBJ2-2; 11 bases are shared with TRBD2. Germline V gene sequence: CDR1 LGHDT, CDR2 YNNKEL (reference sequence). The V gene end was trimmed by 0 bases and the J gene end by 7 bases; junction bases not matched to a gene: 4. The CDR3 is 16 residues long. The CDR3 DNA reads TGTGCCAGCAGCCAAGAACTAGCGGGAGAGGGCGGGGAGCTGTTTTTT. Residues: CASSQELAGEGGELFF.

The J gene is TRBJ2-5, the V gene TRBV19; 12 bases match TRBD1. The CDR3 sequence is 16 residues long. J gave up 5 bases and V 1 base, and 5 bases lay outside the gene matches. Germline CDR1 is LNHDA and CDR2 is SQIVND (reference sequence). The CDR3 protein is CASSIAGTGGQETQYF. The CDR3 nucleotides are TGTGCCAGTAGTATAGCCGGGACAGGGGGCCAGGAGACCCAGTACTTC.

This chain connects TRBV6-5 to TRBJ1-2; D unresolved. Germline V CDR1 and CDR2: MNHEY, SVGAGI. The V and J ends lost 10 bases and 4 bases respectively, with 22 bases between them. The CDR3 extends over 15 amino acids. This CDR3 reads CATQVSGPFGYGYTF. The CDR3 DNA reads TGTGCCACCCAAGTGTCCGGTCCGTTCGGCTATGGCTACACCTTC.

This CDR3 reads CASSLGLDLTGELFF. DNA for the CDR3: TGTGCCAGCAGCTTAGGGCTAGACCTAACCGGGGAGCTGTTTTTT. This chain joins TRBV7-9 and TRBJ2-2; no definite D call. Trimming took 1 base from V and 5 from J, leaving 11 bases between them. The CDR3 is 15 amino acids. CDR1 SEHNR and CDR2 FQNEAQ come from the germline V gene (reference sequence). Combining the CDR3 with reference TRBV7-9 and TRBJ2-2 gives the whole variable domain DTGVSQNPRHKITKRGQNVTFRCDPISEHNRLYWYRQTLGQGPEFLTYFQNEAQLEKSRLLSDRFSAERPKGSFSTLEIQRTEQGDSAMYLCASSLGLDLTGELFFGEGSRLTVL.

The CDR3 loop reads CSVEVWARSNYGYTF. Here the CDR3 DNA reads TGCAGCGTTGAAGTCTGGGCCAGGTCTAACTATGGCTACACCTTC. This rearrangement joins TRBV29-1 to TRBJ1-2; D is undetermined. The germline V gene has CDR1 SQVTM and CDR2 ANQGSEA. This CDR3 has 15 amino acids. V dropped 1 base and J dropped 0 bases, with 12 bases sitting between them. The variable domain in full, with the rest retrieved from reference TRBV29-1 and TRBJ1-2, is SAVISQKPSRDICQRGTSLTIQCQVDSQVTMMFWYRQQPGQSLTLIATANQGSEATYESGFVIDKFPISRPNLTFSTLTVSNMSPEDSSIYLCSVEVWARSNYGYTFGSGTRLTVV.

This clone was counted only a few times. This specimen includes other DNA sequences encoding the same CDR3. The gene calls are TRBV5-1 and TRBJ1-1; no clear D. From germline, CDR1 is SGHRS and CDR2 YFSETQ. Trimming took off 0 bases at V and 0 bases at J, with 3 bases between the two ends. This CDR3 is 13 amino acids long. CDR3 protein: CASSLEVNTEAFF. DNA of the CDR3: TGCGCCAGCAGCTTGGAGGTGAACACTGAAGCTTTCTTT.

This clone was found a few times. The chain links TRBV4-1 to TRBJ2-1; TRBD2 might be the D (6 bases). Trimming left V 1 base short and J 4 bases short, with 11 bases between. This CDR3 is 15 amino acids long. The germline gives CDR1 MGHRA, CDR2 YSYEKL. The CDR3 loop reads CASSQAGEGYNEQFF. The DNA for the CDR3 is TGCGCCAGCAGCCAAGCGGGAGAAGGGTACAATGAGCAGTTCTTC.

The rearrangement links TRBV9 to TRBJ1-2, with D possibly TRBD1 on 6 matching bases. V was pared by 3 bases and J by 7 bases, with 16 bases between. Germline V gives CDR1 SGDLS, CDR2 YYNGEE. The CDR3 spans 14 residues. CDR3 loop: CASSGVQGRIGYTF. The CDR3, as DNA: TGTGCCAGCAGCGGCGTTCAGGGGCGTATTGGCTACACCTTC.

This clone has a single count. This rearrangement joins TRBV7-9 to TRBJ1-6; TRBD1 aligns across 7 bases. After removal of 1 base from V and 7 bases from J, the junction contained 4 bases not matched to a gene. Germline CDR1 SEHNR, CDR2 FQNEAQ (reference sequence). This CDR3 has 15 amino acids. CDR3 nucleotide sequence: TGTGCCAGCAGCTTAGACTTAGGGGGCAATTCACCCCTCCACTTT. Its protein is CASSLDLGGNSPLHF.

The chain joins TRBV11-2 to TRBJ2-2, with 8 bases lining up with TRBD2. V shed 6 bases and J 2 bases; nucleotides not matched to a gene: 8. The CDR3 runs to 16 residues. CDR1 is SGHAT, CDR2 FQNNGV, per germline. The CDR3 spells CASRTYGGVNTGELFF. The CDR3 DNA follows: TGTGCCAGCAGGACCTACGGGGGGGTAAACACCGGGGAGCTGTTTTTT.

This chain links TRBV5-5 with TRBJ1-5, with 7 bases aligning to TRBD1. The CDR3 consists of 15 residues. CDR1 and CDR2 from the germline V gene are SGHKS and YYEKEE (reference sequence). Trimming at V came to 7 bases and at J to 3 bases, leaving 10 bases not matched to a gene. CDR3 sequence (DNA): TGTGCCAGCGCCACCGGGACAGCAGTCAATCAGCCCCAGCATTTT. It codes for CASATGTAVNQPQHF.

This sequence joins TRBV5-1 and TRBJ2-5; 8 nucleotides agree with TRBD1. Germline CDR1 is SGHRS and CDR2 is YFSETQ. This CDR3 has 15 amino acids. With 4 bases clipped from V and 1 base from J, the junction kept 6 bases outside the gene matches. In nucleotides, the CDR3 is TGCGCCAGCAGCCTCGGGACAGGCCTCCAAGAGACCCAGTACTTC. This codes for CASSLGTGLQETQYF.

DNA of the CDR3: TGTGCCAGCAGCCAAGGCTTGCGGGGGGGCAGGGACGAGCAGTTCTTC. It translates to CASSQGLRGGRDEQFF. This chain uses TRBV3-1 (or the pseudogene TRBV3-2) with TRBJ2-1; 9 nucleotides match TRBD2. Trimming at V came to 1 base and at J to 10 bases, leaving 11 bases not matched to a gene. The CDR3 is 16 residues long. Germline V gene sequence: CDR1 LGHDT, CDR2 YNNKEL (reference sequence).

The chain recombines TRBV19 with TRBJ1-1; TRBD1 is a possible D gene (5 bases). V lost 6 bases and J lost 4, with 12 bases in between. Germline V lookup: CDR1 LNHDA, CDR2 SQIVND (reference sequence). The CDR3 totals 13 residues. CDR3 sequence reads: CASRRAGSTEAFF. CDR3 nucleotide sequence: TGTGCCAGTAGGAGGGCAGGGAGCACTGAAGCTTTCTTT.

The chain has TRBV4-2 and TRBJ1-2; no reliable D call. CDR1 and CDR2 from the germline V gene are LGHNA and YNFKEQ. V was trimmed by 0 bases and J by 5 bases, leaving 7 bases between them. CDR3 length: 13 residues. The chain's CDR3 is CASSQESLYGYTF. The CDR3 bases are TGTGCCAGCAGCCAAGAGTCGCTATATGGCTACACCTTC.

The genes are TRBV27 and TRBJ1-5, with D possibly TRBD1 on 6 matching bases. Trimming took 3 bases from V and 1 from J, leaving 13 bases between them. The CDR3 has 16 amino acids. In germline, CDR1 is MNHEY, CDR2 SMNVEV (reference sequence). CDR3 residues: CASSLWGAGSNQPQHF. The CDR3 DNA reads as TGTGCCAGCAGTTTGTGGGGGGCCGGGAGCAATCAGCCCCAGCATTTT.